This T cell receptor (beta chain) was observed in a study of blood T cell repertoires in COVID-19. Study information: The United States, Italy and Spain supplied acute and convalescent COVID-19 samples. Sample material is recorded as cDNA or gDNA derived from T cells, B-cell-depleted T cells, or PBMCs.

As originally analysed: Cell counts per sample came from amplifying reference gene primers. Produced via immunoSEQ multiplex PCR; TCRdb's table is partial and in-frame only. V and J calls and clone size are copied from that table; D and trimming were computed from the DNA. There are approximately 120,000 clones in the sample; more than 70% occur only once, and more than 5% lies in the top ten. Germline assignment: CDR1 KGHSH and CDR2 LQKENI. CDR3 length equals 14 residues. Trimming shortened V by 2 bases and J by 0 bases, and 7 bases separated the two germline ends. The sample consisted of peripheral blood. V and J are TRBV18 and TRBJ1-1; the D is unclear. This receptor was taken from a man at least 80 years old with active or convalescent COVID-19. The CDR3 loop is CASSPTHLNTEAFF. CDR3 DNA: TGTGCCAGCTCACCAACTCATCTGAACACTGAAGCTTTCTTT.